Presented here are 27 T cell receptor beta chains from one specimen sequenced in a study of T cells after yellow fever vaccination. MiXCR, applied by TCRdb to the 5' RACE reads, yields one record per CDR3 protein. The sample has 250,000 or so distinct CDR3 sequences; about 3.5% are singletons. The sequences come from PBMCs, collected 15 days after the yellow fever booster vaccination. These receptors all stem from a man aged 18 to 35 who received the YFV17D yellow fever vaccine.

In its sample, this clonotype was seen many times. The rearrangement joins TRBV7-3 to TRBJ1-6, with 11 nucleotides matching TRBD1. CDR1 is SGHTA and CDR2 is FQGTGA in the germline V gene. The CDR3 runs 15 residues. The V gene end was trimmed by 2 bases and the J gene end by 9 bases; junction bases not matched to a gene: 3. CDR3 amino acids: CASSLLGQGASPLHF. The CDR3 DNA follows: TGTGCCAGCAGCTTACTAGGACAGGGGGCTTCACCCCTCCACTTT.

At least ten counts were recorded for this clonotype. The gene calls are TRBV20-1 and TRBJ2-7, with D maybe TRBD1 (5 bases). CDR3 length: 14 amino acids. Germline CDR1 DFQATT, CDR2 SNEGSKA (reference sequence). V lost 3 bases, J lost 0 bases, and 12 bases lay in between. This CDR3 reads CSARPDSSSYEQYF. CDR3 coding DNA: TGCAGTGCTAGGCCCGACAGCAGCTCCTACGAGCAGTACTTC.

This clonotype was detected many times. CDR3 sequence reads: CASSVAGTPRGDTQYF. The DNA for the CDR3 is TGTGCCAGCAGCGTAGCTGGGACTCCCCGGGGGGATACGCAGTATTTT. The J gene is TRBJ2-3, the V gene TRBV9; perhaps TRBD2 as D (6 bases). With 0 bases removed from V and 6 bases from J, the gap between germline ends came to 17 bases. Germline CDR1 is SGDLS and CDR2 is YYNGEE. This CDR3 spans 16 amino acids. The whole variable domain, remainder taken from reference TRBV9 and TRBJ2-3, is DSGVTQTPKHLITATGQRVTLRCSPRSGDLSVYWYQQSLDQGLQFLIQYYNGEERAKGNILERFSAQQFPDLHSELNLSSLELGDSALYFCASSVAGTPRGDTQYFGPGTRLTVL.

This clonotype was counted many times. The rearrangement joins TRBV2 to TRBJ2-1; 10 nucleotides match TRBD1. The CDR3 runs to 15 residues. Germline lookup yields CDR1 SNHLY and CDR2 FYNNEI. Trimming cost V 4 bases and J 5 bases; bases outside gene matches: 5. CDR3 nucleotides: TGTGCCAGCAGTGGACAGGGGGCGGCGAACAATGAGCAGTTCTTC. This gives the protein CASSGQGAANNEQFF. Complete variable domain (other parts from reference TRBV2 and TRBJ2-1): EPEVTQTPSHQVTQMGQEVILRCVPISNHLYFYWYRQILGQKVEFLVSFYNNEISEKSEIFDDQFSVERPDGSNFTLKIRSTKLEDSAMYFCASSGQGAANNEQFFGPGTRLTVL.

This clonotype was seen many times. The V and J genes are TRBV7-2 and TRBJ1-1; perhaps TRBD1 as D (5 bases). From germline, CDR1 is SGHTA and CDR2 FQGNSA. The CDR3 sequence is 13 residues long. The V and J ends lost 8 bases and 4 bases respectively, with 14 bases between them. CDR3 bases: TGTGCCAGCTTGTTATGGGGGGGCACTGAAGCTTTCTTT. Amino acids: CASLLWGGTEAFF.

This clonotype was counted at least ten times. The chain recombines TRBV6-6 with TRBJ2-7, with D hard to call. Looked up from germline, CDR1 is MNHNY and CDR2 is SVGAGI (reference sequence). The V and J ends lost 2 bases and 6 bases respectively, with 5 bases between them. The length of the CDR3 is 11 residues. The CDR3 reads CASSYKAEQYV. For the CDR3, the DNA is TGTGCCAGCAGTTACAAGGCCGAGCAGTACGTC.

This clonotype has ten or more counts. This chain links TRBV5-1 with TRBJ1-1; perhaps TRBD1 as D (6 bases). V dropped 4 bases and J dropped 1 base, with 11 bases sitting between them. The CDR3 is 14 residues long. Germline-derived CDR1 and CDR2 are SGHRS and YFSETQ. Written as DNA, the CDR3 is TGCGCCAGCAGCGACAGGTCTGCGAACACTGAAGCTTTCTTT. Encoded protein: CASSDRSANTEAFF. Combining the CDR3 with reference TRBV5-1 and TRBJ1-1 gives the whole variable domain KAGVTQTPRYLIKTRGQQVTLSCSPISGHRSVSWYQQTPGQGLQFLFEYFSETQRNKGNFPGRFSGRQFSNSRSEMNVSTLELGDSALYLCASSDRSANTEAFFGQGTRLTVV.

This clonotype appeared a few times. V and J are TRBV4-3 and TRBJ2-7; 11 bases match TRBD1. After removal of 0 bases from V and 6 bases from J, the junction contained 10 bases not matched to a gene. The CDR3 runs to 17 residues. Per germline, CDR1 LGHNA and CDR2 YSLEER. The CDR3 here is CASSQEPGTGGFREQYF. The CDR3 DNA sequence: TGCGCCAGCAGCCAAGAACCCGGGACAGGGGGTTTTCGCGAGCAGTACTTC.

This clonotype was counted ten times or more. V and J are TRBV15 and TRBJ1-2, with D maybe TRBD1 (6 bases). The CDR3 contains 14 residues. CDR1 is LNHNV, CDR2 YYDKDF, per germline (reference sequence). Deletions cut 0 bases from V and 4 bases from J, with 9 bases between. This CDR3 is CATSRETTGYGYTF. CDR3 coding DNA: TGTGCCACCAGCAGAGAGACGACAGGCTATGGCTACACCTTC.

This clonotype came up many times. The gene calls are TRBV7-2 and TRBJ2-1; 10 nucleotides agree with TRBD1. The ends lost 2 bases at V and 8 bases at J; junction bases unmatched: 6. Germline V lookup: CDR1 SGHTA, CDR2 FQGNSA. CDR3 length: 15 amino acids. The CDR3 region is CASSLIGDRGDEQFF. The CDR3 region has the DNA TGTGCCAGCAGCTTAATTGGGGACAGGGGAGATGAGCAGTTCTTC.

This clonotype was seen ten or more times. The V gene is TRBV19, the J gene TRBJ1-2, with 7 nucleotides matching TRBD1. Per the germline V gene, CDR1 is LNHDA and CDR2 is SQIVND (reference sequence). The length of the CDR3 is 15 residues. V dropped 2 bases and J dropped 3; count of bases not matched to a gene: 6. The DNA for the CDR3 is TGTGCCAGTAGTATATCATCTCAGGGGGACTATGGCTACACCTTC. Translation: CASSISSQGDYGYTF.

In this sample, this clonotype turned up many times. The rearrangement uses TRBV19 and TRBJ1-1, with a weak D call TRBD1 (6 bases). This CDR3 spans 14 amino acids. With 5 bases removed from V and 4 bases from J, the gap between germline ends came to 14 bases. In germline, CDR1 is LNHDA, CDR2 SQIVND (reference sequence). DNA of the CDR3: TGTGCCAGTAGTCCTACCGGAGGGGGCACTGAAGCTTTCTTT. Translating it yields CASSPTGGGTEAFF.

This clonotype was counted many times. J is TRBJ1-1 and V is TRBV30; D perhaps matches TRBD1 (5 bases). The V end lost 7 bases, the J end lost 2 bases, and 17 bases lay between the germline ends. Germline V lookup: CDR1 GTSNPN, CDR2 SVGIG (reference sequence). The CDR3 sequence is 14 residues long. The CDR3 nucleotides read TGTGCCTACAGAAGGGGACTCGGAAACACTGAAGCTTTCTTT. Protein sequence: CAYRRGLGNTEAFF.

There are many counts of this clonotype. V gene TRBV7-9 combines with J gene TRBJ2-7; D unclear. The CDR3 length is 15 residues. V was pared by 4 bases and J by 0 bases, with 13 bases between. Per germline, CDR1 SEHNR and CDR2 FQNEAQ (reference sequence). The CDR3 is CASSSELESSYEQYV. CDR3 in DNA: TGTGCCAGCAGCTCCGAGTTAGAGAGCTCCTACGAGCAGTACGTC.

This rearrangement joins TRBV6-2 or TRBV6-3 to TRBJ2-6; the D gene is possibly TRBD1 (5 bases). The CDR3 contains 16 residues. Per germline, CDR1 MNHEY and CDR2 SVGEGT. V lost 5 bases and J lost 0, with 11 bases in between. CDR3 region: CASSGQGDSGANVLTF. CDR3 in DNA: TGTGCCAGCAGTGGGCAGGGCGACTCTGGGGCCAACGTCCTGACTTTC.

This clonotype was detected ten times or more. The V gene is TRBV20-1, the J gene TRBJ2-1, with 9 bases matching TRBD2. The germline V gene encodes CDR1 DFQATT and CDR2 SNEGSKA (reference sequence). This CDR3 comprises 14 residues. V lost 4 bases to trimming and J lost 7 bases; unmatched junction nucleotides: 8. CDR3 loop: CSAKRGAVRNEQFF. The CDR3 DNA reads as TGCAGTGCTAAGCGGGGGGCCGTTCGAAATGAGCAGTTCTTC.

This clonotype was counted many times. The rearrangement links TRBV4-3 to TRBJ2-1, with D tentatively TRBD2 (5 bases). V lost 1 base, J lost 9 bases, and 10 bases lay in between. Germline V gene sequence: CDR1 LGHNA, CDR2 YSLEER. This CDR3 has 13 amino acids. CDR3 bases: TGCGCCAGCAGCCAAGGGGGTCGGGGTGAGCAGTTCTTC. Amino acids: CASSQGGRGEQFF.

The table lists this clonotype with many counts. The gene calls are TRBV4-2 and TRBJ2-5; TRBD2 is a possible D gene (5 bases). The V end lost 1 base, the J end lost 2 bases, and 11 bases lay between the germline ends. The CDR3 has 15 residues. Germline assignment: CDR1 LGHNA and CDR2 YNFKEQ. CDR3 residues: CASSQGTTTQETQYF. Written as DNA, the CDR3 is TGTGCCAGCAGCCAAGGGACGACTACACAAGAGACCCAGTACTTC.

The table lists this clonotype with many counts. The chain links TRBV7-3 to TRBJ2-2; D ambiguous. Germline CDR1 and CDR2: SGHTA and FQGTGA. V was trimmed by 4 bases and J by 6 bases, leaving 9 bases between them. The CDR3 has 13 residues. CDR3 protein: CASSSRQPGELFF. The CDR3, as DNA: TGTGCCAGCAGCTCTAGGCAGCCCGGGGAGCTGTTTTTT.

This clonotype was counted ten times or more. J is TRBJ1-1 and V is TRBV4-3, with 7 bases that match TRBD1. The CDR3 spans 16 residues. The germline CDR1 and CDR2 sequences are LGHNA and YSLEER. Trimming at V came to 0 bases and at J to 1 base, leaving 5 bases not matched to a gene. CDR3 coding DNA: TGCGCCAGCAGCCAAGAGCCCCAGGGGGGGAACACTGAAGCTTTCTTT. Encoded protein: CASSQEPQGGNTEAFF.

This clonotype was observed many times. The chain employs TRBV15 and TRBJ2-5; maybe TRBD2 (5 bases). Germline assignment: CDR1 LNHNV and CDR2 YYDKDF (reference sequence). Trimming removed 0 bases from V and 5 bases from J, with 22 bases in between. The CDR3 covers 18 residues. This CDR3 is CATSRDTGGRRVRETQYF. The CDR3 nucleotides are TGTGCCACCAGCAGAGATACCGGCGGGCGCCGGGTGAGGGAGACCCAGTACTTC.

This clonotype was recorded at least ten times. The gene calls are TRBV5-1 and TRBJ2-5; perhaps TRBD2 as D (7 bases). Germline V gene sequence: CDR1 SGHRS, CDR2 YFSETQ. The CDR3 has 15 amino acids. V lost 4 bases and J lost 2, with 15 bases in between. The CDR3 region is CASSRSRGGQETQYF. In nucleotides, the CDR3 is TGCGCCAGCAGCCGCTCGAGGGGGGGACAAGAGACCCAGTACTTC.

This clonotype was recorded many times. This chain links TRBV24-1 with TRBJ1-2, with TRBD1 matching over 10 bases. V was pared by 3 bases and J by 9 bases, with 12 bases of the junction left unmatched. Germline V lookup: CDR1 KGHDR, CDR2 SFDVKD. The CDR3 runs 16 residues. The CDR3 DNA reads TGTGCCACCAGTGATACCGGACAGGGGGAACGAGATAGCTACACCTTC. Translated: CATSDTGQGERDSYTF.

Ten or more counts support this clonotype. This chain joins TRBV3-1 and TRBJ2-2; 8 bases align to TRBD2. Trimming at V came to 8 bases and at J to 4 bases, leaving 6 bases not matched to a gene. Germline CDR1 is LGHDT and CDR2 is YNNKEL (reference sequence). The CDR3 is 14 residues long. The CDR3 region is CASQFGGATGELFF. Here the CDR3 DNA reads TGTGCCAGCCAGTTCGGGGGGGCCACCGGGGAGCTGTTTTTT.

This clonotype has just a few counts. This chain uses TRBV6-2 or TRBV6-3 with TRBJ1-4; D is perhaps TRBD1 (6 bases). CDR3 length equals 14 residues. Between the trimmed V and J ends, which lost 2 bases and 7 bases, there was a span of 11 bases. CDR1 is MNHEY, CDR2 SVGEGT, per germline. The CDR3 region has the DNA TGTGCCAGCAGTTACGACACAGGGCCTGAAAAACTGTTTTTT. It is translated as CASSYDTGPEKLFF.

The V gene is TRBV6-2 or TRBV6-3, the J gene TRBJ1-1, with D maybe TRBD1 (6 bases). The CDR3 extends over 13 amino acids. The germline CDR1 and CDR2 sequences are MNHEY and SVGEGT. V was cut by 6 bases and J by 7 bases, with 15 bases left in between. CDR3 amino acids: CASRATGTIEAFF. CDR3 in DNA: TGTGCCAGCAGAGCCACAGGGACTATTGAAGCTTTCTTT.

This clonotype has at least ten counts. The chain recombines TRBV20-1 with TRBJ2-5, with 12 bases fitting TRBD2. This CDR3 is 13 amino acids long. Trimming at V came to 3 bases and at J to 4 bases, leaving 0 bases not matched to a gene. Germline-derived CDR1 and CDR2 are DFQATT and SNEGSKA (reference sequence). The CDR3 reads CSARTSGGETQYF. In DNA form, the CDR3 reads TGCAGTGCTAGGACTAGCGGGGGAGAGACCCAGTACTTC.